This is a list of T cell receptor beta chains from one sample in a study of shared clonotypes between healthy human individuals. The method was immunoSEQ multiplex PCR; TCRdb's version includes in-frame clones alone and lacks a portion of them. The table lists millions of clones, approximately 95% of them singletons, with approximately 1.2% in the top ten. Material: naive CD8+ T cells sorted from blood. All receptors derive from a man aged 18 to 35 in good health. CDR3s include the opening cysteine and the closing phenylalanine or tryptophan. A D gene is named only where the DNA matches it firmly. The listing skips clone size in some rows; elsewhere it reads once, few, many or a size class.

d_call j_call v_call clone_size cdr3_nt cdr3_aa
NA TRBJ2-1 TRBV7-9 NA TGTGCCAGCAGCCACAGTGGGGGGCCGGGCTACAATGAGCAGTTCTTC CASSHSGGPGYNEQFF
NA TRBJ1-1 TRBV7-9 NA TGTGCCAGCAACCGGGCCCTGAACACTGAAGCTTTCTTT CASNRALNTEAFF
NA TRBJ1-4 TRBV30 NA TGTGCCTGGAGTGTACGGAGAGGGGTACTTGAAAAACTGTTTTTT CAWSVRRGVLEKLFF
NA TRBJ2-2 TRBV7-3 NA TGTGCCAGCAGCGAAATAAATTACACCGGGGAGCTGTTTTTT CASSEINYTGELFF
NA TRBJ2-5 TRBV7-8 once TGTGCCAGCAGCCGTACACTAGAAGAGACCCAGTACTTC CASSRTLEETQYF
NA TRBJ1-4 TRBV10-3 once TGTGCCATCAGCCTCGGGGAAAAACTGTTTTTT CAISLGEKLFF
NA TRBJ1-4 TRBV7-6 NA TGTGCCAGCAGCTTCGGCGGCGAAGGGGAGAATGAAAAACTGTTTTTT CASSFGGEGENEKLFF
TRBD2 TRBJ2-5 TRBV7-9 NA TGTGCCTTAGACGACTGGGCGGGAGGATTAGAGACCCAGTACTTC CALDDWAGGLETQYF
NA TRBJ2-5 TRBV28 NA TGTGCCAGCAGCTCCCTACTGGGCGGGATTGCAGAGACCCAGTACTTC CASSSLLGGIAETQYF
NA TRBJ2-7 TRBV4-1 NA TGCGCCAGCAGCCAAGGCAGAGGGGACCCCTACGAGCAGTACTTC CASSQGRGDPYEQYF
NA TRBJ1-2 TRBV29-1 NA TGCAGCGTTGTGTCTCAGGAAGCCGTCGTGGGCTACACCTTC CSVVSQEAVVGYTF
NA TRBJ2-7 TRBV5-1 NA TGCGCCAGCAGCTTGGGCGGCACCTACGAGCAGTACTTC CASSLGGTYEQYF
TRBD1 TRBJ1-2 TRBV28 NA TGTGCCAGCAGTCTAACAGGGGACTATGGCTACACCTTC CASSLTGDYGYTF
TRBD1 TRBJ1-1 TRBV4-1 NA TGCGCCAGCAGCCAAGATATACAGGGGGGCACTGAAGCTTTCTTT CASSQDIQGGTEAFF
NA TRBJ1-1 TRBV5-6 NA TGTGCCAGCAGCTTGGTGGTGGCTGAAGCTTTCTTT CASSLVVAEAFF
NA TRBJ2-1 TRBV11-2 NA TGTGCCAGCAGCCACGGGAATGAGCAGTTCTTC CASSHGNEQFF
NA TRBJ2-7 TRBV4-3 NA TGCGCCAGCAGCCAAGCTAGGGCCTACGAGCAGTACTTC CASSQARAYEQYF
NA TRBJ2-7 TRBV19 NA TGTGCCAGTAGTATAGGATTGGGCTACGAGCAGTACTTC CASSIGLGYEQYF
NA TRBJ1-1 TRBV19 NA TGTGCCAGTGACGACAGGAACACTGAAGCTTTCTTT CASDDRNTEAFF
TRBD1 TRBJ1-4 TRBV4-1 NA TGCGCCAGCAGCCAAGTTGGGACAGAAAGTGCAACTAATGAAAAACTGTTTTTT CASSQVGTESATNEKLFF
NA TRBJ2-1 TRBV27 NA TGTGCCAGCAGTTTGACTCGAAATGAGCAGTTCTTC CASSLTRNEQFF
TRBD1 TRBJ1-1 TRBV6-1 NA TGTGCCAGCAGTGGGTCAGGGGGCGGAAACACTGAAGCTTTCTTT CASSGSGGGNTEAFF
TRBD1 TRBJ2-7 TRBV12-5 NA TGTGCTAGTGATCGGACAGGTCGGCCCTACGAGCAGTACTTC CASDRTGRPYEQYF
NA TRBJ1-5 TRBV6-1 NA TGTGCCAGCAGTGAAGATCCGGGGTTGGTGGGCAATCAGCCCCAGCATTTT CASSEDPGLVGNQPQHF
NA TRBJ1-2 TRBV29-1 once TGCAGCGTTGTATTGCTCAGTAGCCTAAACTATGGCTACACCTTC CSVVLLSSLNYGYTF
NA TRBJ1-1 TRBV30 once TGTGCCTGGAGTGTCTGGGGTGTTGAAGCTTTCTTT CAWSVWGVEAFF
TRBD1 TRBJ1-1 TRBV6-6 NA TGTGCCAGCGCAACAGGGGCGTACACTGAAGCTTTCTTT CASATGAYTEAFF
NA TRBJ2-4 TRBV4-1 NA TGCGCCAGCAGCCGACCTGGCGGGGATTGGGGCAAAAACATTCAGTACTTC CASSRPGGDWGKNIQYF
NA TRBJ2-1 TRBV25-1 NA TGTGCTAGCGGCCACAATGAGCAGTTCTTC CASGHNEQFF
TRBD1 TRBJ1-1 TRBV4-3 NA TGCGCCAGCAGTCTTACAGGGGGCGTAGCTTTCTTT CASSLTGGVAFF
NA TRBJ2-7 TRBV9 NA TGTGCCAGCAGCGTAGAAGGGGTAATTATGGACGAGCAGTACTTC CASSVEGVIMDEQYF
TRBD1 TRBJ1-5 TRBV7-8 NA TGTGCCAGCAGCTTAGGATGGGGACAGGGAAATCAGCCCCAGCATTTT CASSLGWGQGNQPQHF
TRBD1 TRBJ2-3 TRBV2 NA TGTGCCAGCTTTTTGGACAGGGATTTTAGCACAGATACGCAGTATTTT CASFLDRDFSTDTQYF
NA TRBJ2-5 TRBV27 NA TGTGCCAGCACCCGGGTCGAGGGGGAGACCCAGTACTTC CASTRVEGETQYF
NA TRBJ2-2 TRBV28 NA TGTGCCAGCAGTGACCGGGAACTGAGCACCGGGGAGCTGTTTTTT CASSDRELSTGELFF
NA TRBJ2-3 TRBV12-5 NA TGTGCTAGTGGTTTGACAACAGATACGCAGTATTTT CASGLTTDTQYF
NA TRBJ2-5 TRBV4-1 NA TGCGCCAGCAGCCAAGGTTCAGGGGAAGAGACCCAGTACTTC CASSQGSGEETQYF
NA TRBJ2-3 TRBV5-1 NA TGCGCCAGCAGCTTGAGGGGAACGGGGGATACGCAGTATTTT CASSLRGTGDTQYF
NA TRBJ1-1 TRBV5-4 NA TGTGCCAGCAGCTTAGACTCAGGGGAGGGAATGAACACTGAAGCTTTCTTT CASSLDSGEGMNTEAFF
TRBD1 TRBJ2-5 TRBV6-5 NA TGTGCCAGCAGCCCCCCAGACAGGGAACGAAAGACCCAGTACTTC CASSPPDRERKTQYF
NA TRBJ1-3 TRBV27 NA TGTGCCAGCAGTTCAGGAGGAAACACCATATATTTT CASSSGGNTIYF
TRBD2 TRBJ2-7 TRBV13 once TGTGCCAGCAGCTCGACTAGCGGGAGGGCGGGCGAGCAGTACTTC CASSSTSGRAGEQYF